Many counts were recorded for the clone carrying this TCR beta chain. Libraries of TCR beta came from iRepertoire HTBI primers plus Arm-PCR of CDR3 regions. Using its own MiXCR run on the multiplex PCR reads, TCRdb lists one record per CDR3 protein. The table lists hundreds of thousands of distinct CDR3 sequences, about 13% of them singletons, with 10% in the top ten. The data were obtained in a study of regulatory T cells in long-lasting Graves disease. The CDR3 contains 15 residues. V was clipped by 6 bases and J by 3 bases, with 17 bases between them. Germline CDR1 is MNHNS and CDR2 is SASEGT. Described time point: newly diagnosed GD, antithyroid drugs for less than 3 months. Scientists built the TCR library using RNA that was extracted from PBMCs. This sample was shared with a second study, whose subject was T cells in Graves' hyperthyroidism and ophthalmopathy.

The origin of this receptor is a man younger than 40 with Graves disease. V usage is TRBV6-1 and J usage is TRBJ1-1; D may be TRBD1 (6 bases). The sample in question was peripheral blood mononuclear cells (PBMCs), obtained at new diagnosis, from a patient treated with antithyroid drugs. The CDR3 here is CASSREGQLHTEAFF. The CDR3 nucleotides are TGTGCCAGCAGCCGAGAAGGACAGCTTCACACTGAAGCTTTCTTT.